This T cell receptor beta chain was sequenced in a study of blood T cells in healthy people across ages. Study summary: Capture by template switching was about one barcoded beta molecule per two T cells.

Then a second PCR, running roughly 6 to 12 cycles, was carried out with a sample-barcoded 5' primer and a J-beta primer mix. One entry per CDR3 protein, called by TCRdb with MiXCR from the 5' RACE reads. Here the sample spans 1.2 million to 1.5 million distinct CDR3 sequences, around 39% being singletons. With regard to this clonotype: The antigen is not known.

Donors each provided ten milliliters of peripheral blood. Samples had at least 7 million PBMCs isolated from them. The study, taken as a whole, reports: CMV status of donors was not determined, possibly confounding expanded clonotype changes.

CDR3 length: 11 amino acids. In germline, CDR1 is SQVTM, CDR2 ANQGSEA. The V and J ends lost 7 bases and 6 bases respectively, with 13 bases between them. Sequenced sample: blood. The chain employs TRBV29-1 and TRBJ2-7; D not certain. The TCR comes from a woman under 30 in good health. CDR3 region: CSGGFYREQYF. The CDR3 bases are TGCAGCGGTGGGTTTTACCGCGAGCAGTACTTC.